Following are 18 T cell receptor beta chains from one sample sequenced in a study of T cells in Graves' hyperthyroidism and ophthalmopathy. The CDR3 regions of TCR beta were amplified from RNA transcripts. In the first-round RT-PCR of the TCR CDR3, the HTBI primer set was used. TCRdb re-called the multiplex PCR reads through MiXCR, storing one row per CDR3 protein. The repertoire consists of 470,000 or so distinct CDR3 sequences, with around 21% occurring once and the leading ten covering about 25%. Sequencing used blood. The receptors shown here come from a man aged 18 to 29 with Graves' hyperthyroidism.

The CDR3 DNA reads TGTGCCAGCAGTTATAGGGCCAGAGAGACCCAGTACTTC. Translated: CASSYRARETQYF. The V gene is TRBV6-5, the J gene TRBJ2-5; D gene ambiguous. Germline loops: CDR1 MNHEY, CDR2 SVGAGI. This CDR3 has 13 residues. The V end lost 3 bases, the J end lost 4 bases, and 9 bases lay between the germline ends.

At least ten counts were recorded for this clonotype. The rearrangement links TRBV7-9 to TRBJ2-7; 7 nucleotides agree with TRBD1. Germline V gene lookup returns CDR1 SEHNR and CDR2 FQNEAQ (reference sequence). Trimming took 6 bases from V and 4 from J; bases not matched to a gene: 9. The CDR3 is made up of 14 amino acids. DNA for the CDR3: TGTGCCAGCAGTTTTACAGGGGTCATATACGAGCAGTACTTC. This translates into CASSFTGVIYEQYF.

V usage is TRBV3-1 and J usage is TRBJ2-2; D not certain. In germline, CDR1 is LGHDT, CDR2 YNNKEL (reference sequence). Trimming left V 3 bases short and J 4 bases short, with 6 bases between. The CDR3 spans 13 residues. This chain's CDR3 is CASSQGSTGELFF. The CDR3 DNA is TGTGCCAGCAGCCAGGGATCCACCGGGGAGCTGTTTTTT. The complete variable domain, with remaining parts taken from reference TRBV3-1 and TRBJ2-2, reads DTAVSQTPKYLVTQMGNDKSIKCEQNLGHDTMYWYKQDSKKFLKIMFSYNNKELIINETVPNRFSPKSPDKAHLNLHINSLELGDSAVYFCASSQGSTGELFFGEGSRLTVL.

This clonotype has ten or more counts. The chain uses TRBV4-1 and TRBJ1-2; D is perhaps TRBD1 (6 bases). CDR1 is MGHRA, CDR2 YSYEKL, per germline. There are 14 residues in the CDR3. The germline V and J ends were trimmed by 0 bases and 10 bases, with 15 bases remaining between them. The CDR3 DNA sequence: TGCGCCAGCAGCCAAGAGTGGACAGCTATTGCCTACACCTTC. This encodes CASSQEWTAIAYTF.

For this clonotype: A much larger clone is a single base away; this may be a read error. The rearrangement joins TRBV30 to TRBJ1-1; D is uncertain. Germline CDR1 is GTSNPN and CDR2 is SVGIG (reference sequence). The CDR3 sequence is 13 residues long. The CDR3: CAWSVGRNAEAFF. The CDR3, as DNA: TGTGCCTGGAGTGTAGGCCGGAACGCTGAAGCTTTCTTT.

This clonotype was detected ten times or more. The rearrangement uses TRBV12-3 or TRBV12-4 and TRBJ2-7; 7 bases fit TRBD1. The CDR3 is made up of 13 amino acids. V trimming: 4 bases; J trimming: 5 bases; junction bases outside the gene matches: 5. The CDR3 region is CASSSGTAHEQYF. Written as DNA, the CDR3 is TGTGCCAGCAGTTCCGGGACAGCCCACGAGCAGTACTTC.

This clonotype was detected a few times. This rearrangement joins TRBV7-9 to TRBJ2-7; D may be TRBD1 (5 bases). V lost 6 bases, J lost 3 bases, and 15 bases lay in between. Germline assignment: CDR1 SEHNR and CDR2 FQNEAQ (reference sequence). The CDR3 spans 14 residues. Written as DNA, the CDR3 is TGTGCCAGCAGTCCGACAGACGAATTCTACGAGCAGTACTTC. Translation gives CASSPTDEFYEQYF.

The chain uses TRBV5-1 and TRBJ2-7; 7 bases fit TRBD2. With 2 bases clipped from V and 3 bases from J, the junction kept 5 bases outside the gene matches. Germline V gives CDR1 SGHRS, CDR2 YFSETQ. The CDR3 has 14 residues. In DNA form, the CDR3 reads TGCGCCAGCAGCTTTAGCGGGCAGAACTACGAGCAGTACTTC. Protein product: CASSFSGQNYEQYF. Full variable domain (outside the CDR3, taken from reference TRBV5-1 and TRBJ2-7): KAGVTQTPRYLIKTRGQQVTLSCSPISGHRSVSWYQQTPGQGLQFLFEYFSETQRNKGNFPGRFSGRQFSNSRSEMNVSTLELGDSALYLCASSFSGQNYEQYFGPGTRLTVT.

This clonotype was counted a few times. CDR3 in DNA: TGTGCCAGCAGTTCCTACCCGACAGGGATGTACGAGCAGTACTTC. The encoded protein is CASSSYPTGMYEQYF. The V gene is TRBV28, the J gene TRBJ2-7, with 7 positions matching TRBD1. Germline V gives CDR1 MDHEN, CDR2 SYDVKM. V lost 4 bases, J lost 4 bases, and 10 bases stayed unmatched. This CDR3 region has 15 residues.

This clonotype occurred many times. V is TRBV2 and J is TRBJ1-2; 7 nucleotides align to TRBD1. CDR3 size: 12 residues. Losses at the gene ends were 8 bases for V and 8 bases for J; bases not matched to a gene: 8. CDR1 SNHLY and CDR2 FYNNEI come from the germline V gene. CDR3 nucleotide sequence: TGTGCCAGCTCCAGGGGGGAATACGGCTACACCTTC. Residues: CASSRGEYGYTF.

The chain employs TRBV4-2 and TRBJ2-7; D not certain. This CDR3 has 12 amino acids. The germline V gene has CDR1 LGHNA and CDR2 YNFKEQ. Between the trimmed V and J ends, which lost 0 bases and 6 bases, there was a span of 6 bases. The CDR3 bases are TGTGCCAGCAGCCAAGAAGGGTTCGAGCAGTACTTC. As protein: CASSQEGFEQYF.

This clonotype has a handful of counts. The J gene is TRBJ2-5, the V gene TRBV30; 9 nucleotides align to TRBD1. Trimming removed 1 base from V and 3 bases from J; junction bases left unmatched: 6. This CDR3 is built from 15 residues. Germline CDR1 reads GTSNPN; CDR2 reads SVGIG (reference sequence). The CDR3 DNA is TGTGCCTGGAGTGGCGACACAGGGGGCGAAGAGACCCAGTACTTC. The encoded protein is CAWSGDTGGEETQYF. Full variable domain (remainder filled in from reference TRBV30 and TRBJ2-5): SQTIHQWPATLVQPVGSPLSLECTVEGTSNPNLYWYRQAAGRGLQLLFYSVGIGQISSEVPQNLSASRPQDRQFILSSKKLLLSDSGFYLCAWSGDTGGEETQYFGPGTRLLVL.

This clonotype was seen ten or more times. The V call is TRBV11-2, the J call TRBJ2-5; no firm D call. This CDR3 comprises 15 residues. Germline lookup yields CDR1 SGHAT and CDR2 FQNNGV. The germline V and J ends were trimmed by 4 bases and 4 bases, with 16 bases remaining between them. CDR3 sequence reads: CASSSIGPVGETQYF. CDR3 DNA sequence: TGTGCCAGCAGCTCCATCGGCCCGGTAGGAGAGACCCAGTACTTC.

This clonotype was recorded at least ten times. V is TRBV5-1 and J is TRBJ2-2, with a possible D match to TRBD1 (6 bases). The CDR3 has 15 residues. Trimming stripped 3 bases from V and 2 bases from J, with 11 bases between. Germline loops: CDR1 SGHRS, CDR2 YFSETQ. The CDR3 region is CASSYGTTNTGELFF. In nucleotides, the CDR3 is TGCGCCAGCAGCTACGGGACAACCAACACCGGGGAGCTGTTTTTT.

The V call is TRBV4-1, the J call TRBJ1-1; a possible D gene is TRBD1 (5 bases). Trimming removed 2 bases at V and 1 base at J, with 14 bases between. This CDR3 region has 16 residues. Germline V gene lookup returns CDR1 MGHRA and CDR2 YSYEKL. Written as DNA, the CDR3 is TGCGCCAGCAGCCAAACTTTCCAGGGTAGGAACACTGAAGCTTTCTTT. It encodes CASSQTFQGRNTEAFF.

CDR3 sequence (DNA): TGTGCCAGCAGTTTCTCTTGGCGGATCAGCACAGATACGCAGTATTTT. It yields the protein CASSFSWRISTDTQYF. The genes are TRBV12-3 or TRBV12-4 and TRBJ2-3; D remains ambiguous. V lost 3 bases and J lost 0, with 13 bases in between. The CDR3 has 16 residues.

The CDR3 sequence: CASTWGQGETEAFF. The CDR3 DNA sequence: TGTGCCAGCACCTGGGGACAGGGGGAAACTGAAGCTTTCTTT. V gene TRBV7-9 combines with J gene TRBJ1-1; 11 bases match TRBD1. The CDR3 loop spans 14 amino acids. Trimming removed 7 bases from V and 5 bases from J; junction bases left unmatched: 6. Germline CDR1 reads SEHNR; CDR2 reads FQNEAQ (reference sequence).

This clonotype was seen many times. The chain couples TRBV27 to TRBJ1-2, with 7 bases lining up with TRBD1. Trimming removed 5 bases from V and 3 bases from J; junction bases left unmatched: 9. Germline V gene data show CDR1 as MNHEY and CDR2 as SMNVEV (reference sequence). The CDR3 runs to 15 residues. CDR3 in DNA: TGTGCCAGCAGTCCATACCCAGGGGGGGACTATGGCTACACCTTC. It specifies CASSPYPGGDYGYTF.